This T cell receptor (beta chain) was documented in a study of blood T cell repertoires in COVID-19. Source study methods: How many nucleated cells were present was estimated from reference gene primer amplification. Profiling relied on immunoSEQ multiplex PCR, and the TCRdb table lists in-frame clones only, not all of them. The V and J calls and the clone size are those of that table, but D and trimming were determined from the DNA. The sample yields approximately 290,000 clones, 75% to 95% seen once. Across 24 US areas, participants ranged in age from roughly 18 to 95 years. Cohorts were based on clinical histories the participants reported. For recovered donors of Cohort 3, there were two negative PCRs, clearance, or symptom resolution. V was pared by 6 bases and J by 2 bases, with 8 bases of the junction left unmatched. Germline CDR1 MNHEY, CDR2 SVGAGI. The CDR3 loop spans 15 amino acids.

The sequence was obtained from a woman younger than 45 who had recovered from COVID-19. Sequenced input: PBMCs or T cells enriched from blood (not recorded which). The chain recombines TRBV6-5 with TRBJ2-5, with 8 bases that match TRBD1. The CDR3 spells CASRVDRDWQETQYF. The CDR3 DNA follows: TGTGCCAGCAGAGTGGACAGGGATTGGCAAGAGACCCAGTACTTC.